The clone carrying this T cell receptor (beta chain) has a single count. These data are taken from a study of OX40 agonist ivuxolimab in advanced cancers. The CDR3 has 18 amino acids. The germline V gene encodes CDR1 SGHRS and CDR2 YFSETQ. V lost 3 bases, J lost 0 bases, and 21 bases lay in between. Profiled with immunoSEQ multiplex PCR; TCRdb holds only in-frame clones, not every one. Counted here are some 97,000 clones, around nine tenths occurring once; the ten biggest clones make up about 0.15%. This sequence joins TRBV5-1 and TRBJ1-1; D perhaps matches TRBD1 (5 bases). Sample: CD4+ or CD8+ T cells sorted from blood, taken in a trial of the OX40 agonist ivuxolimab. This clonotype was sampled from an adult with an advanced solid tumor such as melanoma, head and neck, liver or kidney cancer. In nucleotides, the CDR3 is TGCGCCAGCAGCTCGGGGGAGGGCCCTGTCGCCATGAACACTGAAGCTTTCTTT. Protein product: CASSSGEGPVAMNTEAFF.